Listed here is a single TCR beta chain. Antigen specificity is unknown. The data originate from a study of CD8+ T cells in alopecia areata. Study observations and caveats: Patients displayed less clarity in TCR sharing than mice, a finding possibly related to HLA.

RNA extraction was followed by reverse transcription into cDNA, which acted as the sequencing template. Sequencing used immunoSEQ multiplex PCR; TCRdb keeps in-frame clones, though not all of them. Altogether 70,000 or so clones are present, approximately 60% being singletons, with the ten largest covering approximately 15%. J was trimmed by 3 bases and V by 4 bases; bases with no gene match: 5. The CDR3 contains 15 residues. From germline, CDR1 is MGHDK and CDR2 SYGVNS. The TCR originated in a human donor with alopecia areata. The chain employs TRBV25-1 and TRBJ1-5, with 8 bases lining up with TRBD1. This specimen consisted of CD8+ T cells sorted from blood, obtained at week 0. In DNA form, the CDR3 reads TGTGCCAGCAGTGCAGGGGGCGCTTACAATCAGCCCCAGCATTTT. It is translated as CASSAGGAYNQPQHF.